A single sample is the source of the 7 T cell receptor beta chains below, sequenced in a study of blood T cells in healthy people across ages. Through a sample-barcoded 5' primer and a J-beta primer mix, a second PCR was run for roughly 6 to 11 cycles. TCRdb processed the 5' RACE reads anew with MiXCR; each CDR3 protein has one entry. The sample records 1.5 million or so distinct CDR3 sequences, approximately 42% being singletons. Sequences were obtained from blood. These receptors originate from a woman under 30 in good health.

V usage is TRBV2 and J usage is TRBJ1-1, with 9 bases that match TRBD1. The V and J ends lost 6 bases and 5 bases, in that order; junction bases with no gene match: 13. Per the germline V gene, CDR1 is SNHLY and CDR2 is FYNNEI. The CDR3 runs 16 residues. The CDR3 DNA reads as TGTGCCAGCAGGCTCTCCTCCGGGACAGGGAGGACTGAAGCTTTCTTT. Amino acids: CASRLSSGTGRTEAFF.

CDR3 region: CASSLLVGGSGANVLTF. CDR3 bases: TGTGCCAGCAGTTTATTAGTCGGCGGCTCTGGGGCCAACGTCCTGACTTTC. The rearrangement uses TRBV28 and TRBJ2-6; D is unclear. Trimming removed 1 base at V and 0 bases at J, with 10 bases between. From germline, CDR1 is MDHEN and CDR2 SYDVKM. There are 17 residues in the CDR3.

This clonotype has a handful of counts. The V gene is TRBV6-6, the J gene TRBJ2-4; D is tentatively TRBD1 or TRBD2 (5 bases each). The germline gives CDR1 MNHNY, CDR2 SVGAGI (reference sequence). This CDR3 has 15 amino acids. The V gene lost 5 bases and the J gene lost 6 bases, with 17 bases spanning the gap. This chain's CDR3 is CASSPRRESGNIQYF. CDR3 coding DNA: TGTGCCAGCAGTCCCCGCAGGGAGTCGGGAAACATTCAGTACTTC.

Turning to this clonotype: The junction departs from the called germline gene at one end, perhaps through a read error. The genes are TRBV12-3 or TRBV12-4 and TRBJ2-3; 10 bases fit TRBD2. The CDR3 sequence is 15 residues long. In nucleotides, the CDR3 is TGTGCCAGCAGCCCTAGCGGGGGTAAAACAGATGCGCAATATTTT. Residues: CASSPSGGKTDAQYF.

V gene TRBV6-2 or TRBV6-3 combines with J gene TRBJ2-7; D is undetermined. Germline CDR1 is MNHEY and CDR2 is SVGEGT. V dropped 5 bases and J dropped 7 bases, with 24 bases sitting between them. There are 16 residues in the CDR3. The CDR3 sequence: CASSPLRISSYNEQYF. The CDR3 DNA follows: TGTGCCAGCAGTCCACTGCGAATAAGCTCCTACAATGAGCAGTACTTC.

The V call is TRBV4-1, the J call TRBJ1-6; possibly TRBD1 for D (6 bases). CDR3 length equals 15 residues. Deletions cut 1 base from V and 9 bases from J, with 13 bases between. The germline V gene encodes CDR1 MGHRA and CDR2 YSYEKL. This CDR3 reads CASSQVSKGVSPLHF. The CDR3 region has the DNA TGCGCCAGCAGCCAAGTTTCGAAGGGGGTTTCACCCCTCCACTTT.

The chain combines TRBV7-2 with TRBJ1-1; the D is unclear. Germline CDR1 is SGHTA and CDR2 is FQGNSA. Trimming cost V 5 bases and J 1 base, with 8 bases left between them. The CDR3 runs to 13 residues. The CDR3 DNA reads as TGTGCCAGCAGCGTCACGAGGAACACTGAAGCTTTCTTT. As protein: CASSVTRNTEAFF.